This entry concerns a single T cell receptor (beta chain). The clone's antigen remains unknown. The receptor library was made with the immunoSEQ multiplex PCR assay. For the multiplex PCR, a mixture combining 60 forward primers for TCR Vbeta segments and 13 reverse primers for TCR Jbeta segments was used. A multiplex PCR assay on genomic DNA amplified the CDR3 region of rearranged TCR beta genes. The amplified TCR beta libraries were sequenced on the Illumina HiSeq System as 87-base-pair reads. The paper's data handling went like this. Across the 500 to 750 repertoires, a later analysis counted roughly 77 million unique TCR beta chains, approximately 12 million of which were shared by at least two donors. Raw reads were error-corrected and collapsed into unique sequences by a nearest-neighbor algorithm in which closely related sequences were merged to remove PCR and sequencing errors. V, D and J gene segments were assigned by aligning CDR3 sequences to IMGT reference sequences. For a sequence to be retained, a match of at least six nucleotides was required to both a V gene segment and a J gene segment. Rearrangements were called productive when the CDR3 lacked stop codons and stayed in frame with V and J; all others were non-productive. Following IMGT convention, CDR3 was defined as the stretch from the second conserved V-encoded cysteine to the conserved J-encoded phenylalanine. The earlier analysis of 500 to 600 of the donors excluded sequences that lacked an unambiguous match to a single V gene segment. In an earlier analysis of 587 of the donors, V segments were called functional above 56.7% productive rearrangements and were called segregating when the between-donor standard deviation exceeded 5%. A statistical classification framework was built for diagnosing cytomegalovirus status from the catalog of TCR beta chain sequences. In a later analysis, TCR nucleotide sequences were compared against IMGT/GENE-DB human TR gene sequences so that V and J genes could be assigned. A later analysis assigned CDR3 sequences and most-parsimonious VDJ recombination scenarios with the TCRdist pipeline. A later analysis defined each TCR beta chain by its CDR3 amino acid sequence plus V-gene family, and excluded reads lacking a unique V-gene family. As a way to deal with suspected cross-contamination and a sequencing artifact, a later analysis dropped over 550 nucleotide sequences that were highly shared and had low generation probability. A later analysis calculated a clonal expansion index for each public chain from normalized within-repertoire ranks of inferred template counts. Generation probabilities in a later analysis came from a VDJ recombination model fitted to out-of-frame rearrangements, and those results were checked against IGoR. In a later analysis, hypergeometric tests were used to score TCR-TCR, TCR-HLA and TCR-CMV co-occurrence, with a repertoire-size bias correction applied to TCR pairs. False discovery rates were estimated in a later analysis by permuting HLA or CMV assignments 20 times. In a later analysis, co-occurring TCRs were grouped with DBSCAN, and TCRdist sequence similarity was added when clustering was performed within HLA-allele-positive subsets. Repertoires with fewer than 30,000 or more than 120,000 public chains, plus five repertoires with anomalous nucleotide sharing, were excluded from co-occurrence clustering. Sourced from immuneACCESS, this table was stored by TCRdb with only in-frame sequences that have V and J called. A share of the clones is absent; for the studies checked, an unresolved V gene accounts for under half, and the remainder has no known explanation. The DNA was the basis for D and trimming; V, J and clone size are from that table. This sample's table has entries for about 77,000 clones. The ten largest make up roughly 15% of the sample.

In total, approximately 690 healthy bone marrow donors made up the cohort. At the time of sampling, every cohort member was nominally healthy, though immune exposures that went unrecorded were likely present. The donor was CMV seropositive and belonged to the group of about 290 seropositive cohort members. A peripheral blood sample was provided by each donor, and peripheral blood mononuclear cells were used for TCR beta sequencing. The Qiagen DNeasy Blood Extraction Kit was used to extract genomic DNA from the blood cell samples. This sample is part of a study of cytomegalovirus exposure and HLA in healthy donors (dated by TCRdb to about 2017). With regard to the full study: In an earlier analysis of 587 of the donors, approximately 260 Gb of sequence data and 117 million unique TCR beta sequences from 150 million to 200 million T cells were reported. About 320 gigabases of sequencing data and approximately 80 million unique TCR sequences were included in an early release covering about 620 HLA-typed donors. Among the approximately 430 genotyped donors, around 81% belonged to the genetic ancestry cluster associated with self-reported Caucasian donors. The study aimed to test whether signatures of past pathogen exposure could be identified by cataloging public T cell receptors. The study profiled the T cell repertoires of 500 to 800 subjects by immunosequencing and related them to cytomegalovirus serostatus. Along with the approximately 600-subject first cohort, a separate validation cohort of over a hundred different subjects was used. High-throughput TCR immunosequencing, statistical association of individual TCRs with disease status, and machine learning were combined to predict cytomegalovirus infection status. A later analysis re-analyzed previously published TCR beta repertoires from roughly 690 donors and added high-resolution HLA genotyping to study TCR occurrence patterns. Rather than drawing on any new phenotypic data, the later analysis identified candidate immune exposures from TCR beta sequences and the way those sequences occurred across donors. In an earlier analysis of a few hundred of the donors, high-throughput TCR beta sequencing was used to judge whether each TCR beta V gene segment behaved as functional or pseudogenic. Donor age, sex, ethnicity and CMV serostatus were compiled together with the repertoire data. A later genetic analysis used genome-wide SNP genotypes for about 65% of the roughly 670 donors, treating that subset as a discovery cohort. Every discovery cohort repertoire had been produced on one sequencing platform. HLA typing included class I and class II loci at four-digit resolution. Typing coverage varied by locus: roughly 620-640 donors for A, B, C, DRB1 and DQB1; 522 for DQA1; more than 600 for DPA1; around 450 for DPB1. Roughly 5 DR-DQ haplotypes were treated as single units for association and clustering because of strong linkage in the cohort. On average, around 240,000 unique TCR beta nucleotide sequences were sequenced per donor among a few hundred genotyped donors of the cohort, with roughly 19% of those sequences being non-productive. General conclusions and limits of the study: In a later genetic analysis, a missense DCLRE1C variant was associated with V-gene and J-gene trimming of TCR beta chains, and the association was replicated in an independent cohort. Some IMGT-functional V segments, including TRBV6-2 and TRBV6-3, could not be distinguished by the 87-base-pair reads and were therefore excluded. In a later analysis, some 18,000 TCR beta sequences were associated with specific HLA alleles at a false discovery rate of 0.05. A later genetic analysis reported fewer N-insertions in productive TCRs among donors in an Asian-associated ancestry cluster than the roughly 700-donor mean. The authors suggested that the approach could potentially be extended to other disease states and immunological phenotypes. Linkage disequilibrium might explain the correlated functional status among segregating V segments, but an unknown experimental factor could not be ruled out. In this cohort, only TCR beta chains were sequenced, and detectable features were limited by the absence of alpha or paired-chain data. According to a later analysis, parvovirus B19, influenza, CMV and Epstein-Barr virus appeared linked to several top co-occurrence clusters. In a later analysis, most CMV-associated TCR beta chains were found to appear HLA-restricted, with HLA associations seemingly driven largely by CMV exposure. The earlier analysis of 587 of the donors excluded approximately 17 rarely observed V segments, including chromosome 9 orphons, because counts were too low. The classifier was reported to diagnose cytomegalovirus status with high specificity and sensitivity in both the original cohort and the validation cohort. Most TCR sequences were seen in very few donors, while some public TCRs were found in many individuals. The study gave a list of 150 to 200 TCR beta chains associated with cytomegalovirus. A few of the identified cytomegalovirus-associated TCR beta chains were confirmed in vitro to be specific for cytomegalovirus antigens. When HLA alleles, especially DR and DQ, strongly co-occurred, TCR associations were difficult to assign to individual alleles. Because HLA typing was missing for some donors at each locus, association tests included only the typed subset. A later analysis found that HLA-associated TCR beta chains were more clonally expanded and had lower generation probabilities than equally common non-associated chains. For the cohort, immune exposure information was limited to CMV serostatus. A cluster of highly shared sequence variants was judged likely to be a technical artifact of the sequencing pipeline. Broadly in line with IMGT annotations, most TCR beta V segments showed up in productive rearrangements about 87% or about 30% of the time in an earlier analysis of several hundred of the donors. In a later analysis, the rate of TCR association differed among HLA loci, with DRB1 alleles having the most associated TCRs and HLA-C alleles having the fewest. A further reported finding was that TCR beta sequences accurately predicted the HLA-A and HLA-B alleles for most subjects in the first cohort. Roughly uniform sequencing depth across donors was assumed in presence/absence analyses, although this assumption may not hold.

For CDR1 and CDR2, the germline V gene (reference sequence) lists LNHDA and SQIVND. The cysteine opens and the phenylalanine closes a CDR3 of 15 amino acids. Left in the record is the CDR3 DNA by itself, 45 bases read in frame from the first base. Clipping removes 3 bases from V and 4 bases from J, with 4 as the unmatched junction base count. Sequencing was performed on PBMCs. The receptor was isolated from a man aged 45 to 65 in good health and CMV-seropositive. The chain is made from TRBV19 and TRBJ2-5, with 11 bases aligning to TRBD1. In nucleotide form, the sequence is TGTGCCAGTAGTATTCCGGGACAGGGGGGAGAGACCCAGTACTTC. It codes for CASSIPGQGGETQYF.